This TCR beta chain was observed in a study of cytomegalovirus exposure and HLA in healthy donors. General observations from the study: Previous analysis showed most TCR beta V segments were productive about 90% or about 30% of the time.

Concerning this clone: Antigen unknown.

In the PCR, 60 Vbeta and 13 Jbeta primers were used. Produced via immunoSEQ multiplex PCR; TCRdb's table is partial and in-frame only. The table records about 130,000 clones, 82% of them present only once. Germline V lookup: CDR1 SGHAT, CDR2 FQNNGV. The CDR3 has 14 amino acids. V was pared by 7 bases and J by 4 bases, with 16 bases between. Sequencing input: PBMCs. The clonotype was recovered from a woman aged 45-60 years in good health and CMV-seropositive. V usage is TRBV11-2 and J usage is TRBJ2-5; D might be TRBD2 (7 bases). The CDR3 here is CASNRGGRIETQYF. CDR3 DNA sequence: TGTGCCAGCAACCGCGGGGGCCGCATAGAGACCCAGTACTTC.